This TCR beta chain was observed in a study of blood T cell repertoires in COVID-19. Turning to the study itself: COVID-19 samples collected from the United States, Italy and Spain covered acute and convalescent phases. Sample material is recorded as cDNA or gDNA derived from T cells, B-cell-depleted T cells, or PBMCs.

The data were produced by immunoSEQ multiplex PCR, yet TCRdb's version contains in-frame clones alone and is incomplete. Of 120,000 to 150,000 clones in the sample, roughly 84% are singletons; the top ten hold around 4.8%. Germline V lookup: CDR1 GTSNPN, CDR2 SVGIG (reference sequence). CDR3 length equals 13 residues. With 0 bases removed from V and 4 bases from J, the gap between germline ends came to 8 bases. This TCR came from a human donor in a cohort sampled during active COVID-19. Material: peripheral blood. The V and J genes are TRBV30 and TRBJ2-3; D unclear. This CDR3 is CAWSVVGSDTQYF. The DNA of the CDR3 is TGTGCCTGGAGTGTAGTCGGTTCAGATACGCAGTATTTT.